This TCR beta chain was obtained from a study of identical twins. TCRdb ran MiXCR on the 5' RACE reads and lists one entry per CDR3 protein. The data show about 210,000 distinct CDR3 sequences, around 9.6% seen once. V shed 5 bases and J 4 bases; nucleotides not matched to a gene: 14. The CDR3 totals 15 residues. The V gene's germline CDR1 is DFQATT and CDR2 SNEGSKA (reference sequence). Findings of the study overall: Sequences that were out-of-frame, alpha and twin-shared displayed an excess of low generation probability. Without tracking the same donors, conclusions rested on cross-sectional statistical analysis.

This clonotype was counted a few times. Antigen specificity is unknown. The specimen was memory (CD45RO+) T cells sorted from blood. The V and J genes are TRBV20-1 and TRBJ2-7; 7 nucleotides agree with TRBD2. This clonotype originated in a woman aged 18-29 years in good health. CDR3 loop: CSAYTTGGSLYEQYF. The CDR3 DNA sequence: TGCAGTGCTTACACCACTGGCGGGAGTTTGTACGAGCAGTACTTC.